This record looks at one T cell receptor beta chain sequence and its context. This sample is part of a study of blood T cell repertoires in COVID-19. The table came from immunoSEQ multiplex PCR; TCRdb's copy has only in-frame clones and leaves some out. The sample gives about 250,000 clones, 75% to 90% of which show up once; around 2% is in the top ten. Trimming cost V 6 bases and J 5 bases; bases outside gene matches: 13. The CDR3 has 16 residues. Germline CDR1 reads KGHSH; CDR2 reads LQKENI. The study drew participants aged about 18 to 90 years from approximately 23 US areas. Participants were placed into cohorts based on the clinical history they reported. Recovered status in Cohort 3 required two negative PCRs, clearance, or symptom resolution.

The sample was PBMCs or T cells enriched from blood (not recorded which). The rearrangement joins TRBV18 to TRBJ2-5, with 9 bases fitting TRBD1. This receptor was taken from a woman aged 18 to 35 who had recovered from COVID-19. As DNA, the CDR3 is TGTGCCAGCTCCCCTCGGGACAGGGACGGTCAGGAGACCCAGTACTTC. This sequence encodes CASSPRDRDGQETQYF.